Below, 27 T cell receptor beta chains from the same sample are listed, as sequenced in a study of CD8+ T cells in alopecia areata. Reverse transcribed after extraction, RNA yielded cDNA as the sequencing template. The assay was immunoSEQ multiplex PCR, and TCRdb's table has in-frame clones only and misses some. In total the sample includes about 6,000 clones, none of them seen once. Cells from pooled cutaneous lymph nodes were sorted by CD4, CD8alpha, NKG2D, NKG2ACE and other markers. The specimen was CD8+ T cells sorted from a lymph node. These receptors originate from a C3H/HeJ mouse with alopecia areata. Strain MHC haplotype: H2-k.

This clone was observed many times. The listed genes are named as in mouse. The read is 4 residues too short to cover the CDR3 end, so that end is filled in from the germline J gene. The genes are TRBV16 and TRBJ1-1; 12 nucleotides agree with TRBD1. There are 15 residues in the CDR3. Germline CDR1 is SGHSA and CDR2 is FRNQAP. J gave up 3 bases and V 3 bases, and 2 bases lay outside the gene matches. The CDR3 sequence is CASSLGQGADTEVFF. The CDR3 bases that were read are TGTGCAAGCAGCTTGGGACAGGGGGCGGACACA.

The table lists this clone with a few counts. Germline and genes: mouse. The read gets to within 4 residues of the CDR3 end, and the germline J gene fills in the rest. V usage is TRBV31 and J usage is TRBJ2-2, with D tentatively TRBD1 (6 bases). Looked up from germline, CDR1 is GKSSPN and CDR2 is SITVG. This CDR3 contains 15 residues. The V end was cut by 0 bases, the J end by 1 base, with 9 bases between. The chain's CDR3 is CAWSLQGINTGQLYF. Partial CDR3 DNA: TGTGCCTGGAGTCTCCAGGGGATAAACACCGGG.

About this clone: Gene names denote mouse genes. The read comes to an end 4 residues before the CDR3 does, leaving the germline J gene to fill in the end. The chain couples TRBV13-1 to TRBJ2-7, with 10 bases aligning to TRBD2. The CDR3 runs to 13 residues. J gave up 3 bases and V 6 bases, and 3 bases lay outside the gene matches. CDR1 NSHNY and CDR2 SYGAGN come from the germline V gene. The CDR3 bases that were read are TGTGCCAGCACCGGACTGGGGGACTAT. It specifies CASTGLGDY. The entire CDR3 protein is CASTGLGDYEQYF.

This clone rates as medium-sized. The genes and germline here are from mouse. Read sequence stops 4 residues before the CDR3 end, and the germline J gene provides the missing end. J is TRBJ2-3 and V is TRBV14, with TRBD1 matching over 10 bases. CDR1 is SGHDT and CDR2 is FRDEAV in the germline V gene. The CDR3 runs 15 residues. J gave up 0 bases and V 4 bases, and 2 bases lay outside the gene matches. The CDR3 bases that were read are TGTGCCAGCAGTCGACAGGGGGCTAGTGCAGAA. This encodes CASSRQGASAE. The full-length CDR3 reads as CASSRQGASAETLYF. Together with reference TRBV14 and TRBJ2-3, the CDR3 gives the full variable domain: EAGVTQSPRYAVLQEGQAVSFWCDPISGHDTLYWYQQPRDQGPQLLVYFRDEAVIDNSQLPSDRFSAVRPKGTNSTLKIQSAKQGDTATYLCASSRQGASAETLYFGSGTRLTVL.

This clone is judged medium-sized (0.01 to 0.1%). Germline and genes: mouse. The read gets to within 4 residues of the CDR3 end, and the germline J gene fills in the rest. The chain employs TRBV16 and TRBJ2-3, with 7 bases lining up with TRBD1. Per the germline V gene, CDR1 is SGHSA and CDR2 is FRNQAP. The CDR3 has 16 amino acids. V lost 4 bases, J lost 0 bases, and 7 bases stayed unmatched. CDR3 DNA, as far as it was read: TGTGCAAGCAGCTCTGGACAGGTACCTAGTGCAGAA. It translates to CASSSGQVPSAE. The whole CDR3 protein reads CASSSGQVPSAETLYF.

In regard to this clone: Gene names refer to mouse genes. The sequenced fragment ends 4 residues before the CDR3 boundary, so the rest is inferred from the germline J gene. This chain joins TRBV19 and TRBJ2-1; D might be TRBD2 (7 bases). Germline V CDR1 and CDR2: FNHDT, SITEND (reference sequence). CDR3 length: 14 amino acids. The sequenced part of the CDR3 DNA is TGTGCCAGCAGTATAGGGGGGGCGATAGCT. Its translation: CASSIGGAIA. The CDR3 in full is CASSIGGAIAEQFF.

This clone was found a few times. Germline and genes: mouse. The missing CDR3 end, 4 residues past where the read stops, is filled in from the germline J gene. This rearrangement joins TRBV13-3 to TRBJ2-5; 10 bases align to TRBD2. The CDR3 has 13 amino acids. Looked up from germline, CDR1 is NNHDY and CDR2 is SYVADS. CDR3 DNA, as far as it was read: TGTGCCAGCAGCCCGGACTGGGGGGAC. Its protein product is CASSPDWGD. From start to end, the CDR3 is CASSPDWGDTQYF.

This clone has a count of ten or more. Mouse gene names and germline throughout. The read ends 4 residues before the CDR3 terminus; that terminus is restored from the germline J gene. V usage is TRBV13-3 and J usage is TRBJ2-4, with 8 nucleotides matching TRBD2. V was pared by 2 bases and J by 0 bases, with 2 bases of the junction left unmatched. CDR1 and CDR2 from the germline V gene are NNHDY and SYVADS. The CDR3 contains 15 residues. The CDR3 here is CASSDTGGSQNTLYF. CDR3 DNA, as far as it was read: TGTGCCAGCAGTGACACTGGGGGCAGTCAAAAC.

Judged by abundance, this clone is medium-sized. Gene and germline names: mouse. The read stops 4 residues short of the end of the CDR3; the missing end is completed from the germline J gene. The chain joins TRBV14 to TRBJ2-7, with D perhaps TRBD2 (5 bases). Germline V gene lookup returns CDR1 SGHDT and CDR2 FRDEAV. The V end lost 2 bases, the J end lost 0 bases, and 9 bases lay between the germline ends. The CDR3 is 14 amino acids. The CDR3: CASSFPGSSYEQYF. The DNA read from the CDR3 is TGTGCCAGCAGTTTTCCTGGGAGCTCCTAT.

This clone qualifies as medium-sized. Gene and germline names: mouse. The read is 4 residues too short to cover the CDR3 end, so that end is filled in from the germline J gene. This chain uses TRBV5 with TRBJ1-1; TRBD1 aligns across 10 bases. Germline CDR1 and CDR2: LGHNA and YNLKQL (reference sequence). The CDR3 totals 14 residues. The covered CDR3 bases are TGTGCCAGCAGCCGGGGACAGGGGACGACA. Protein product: CASSRGQGTT. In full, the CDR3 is CASSRGQGTTEVFF.

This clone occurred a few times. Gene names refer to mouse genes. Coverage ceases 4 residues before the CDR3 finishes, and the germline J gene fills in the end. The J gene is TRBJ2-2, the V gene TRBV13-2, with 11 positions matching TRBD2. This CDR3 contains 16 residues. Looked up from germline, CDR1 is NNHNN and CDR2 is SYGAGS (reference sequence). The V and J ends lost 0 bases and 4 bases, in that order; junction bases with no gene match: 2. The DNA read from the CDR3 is TGTGCCAGCGGTGATGTGGGACTGGGGGCCACCGGG. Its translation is CASGDVGLGATG. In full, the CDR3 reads CASGDVGLGATGQLYF.

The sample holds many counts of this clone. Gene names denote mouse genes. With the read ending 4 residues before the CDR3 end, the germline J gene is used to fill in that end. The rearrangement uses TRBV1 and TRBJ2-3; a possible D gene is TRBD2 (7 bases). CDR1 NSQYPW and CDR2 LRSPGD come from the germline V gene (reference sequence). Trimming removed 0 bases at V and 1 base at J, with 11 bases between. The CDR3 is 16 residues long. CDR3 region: CTCSADSGGRAETLYF. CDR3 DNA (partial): TGCACCTGCAGTGCAGATAGTGGGGGGCGTGCAGAA.

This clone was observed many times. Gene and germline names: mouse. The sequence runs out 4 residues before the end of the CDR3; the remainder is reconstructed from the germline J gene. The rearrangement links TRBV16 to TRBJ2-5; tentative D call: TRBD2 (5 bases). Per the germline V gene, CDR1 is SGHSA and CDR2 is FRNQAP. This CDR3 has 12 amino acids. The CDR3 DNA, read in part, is TGTGCAAGCAGCTTATGGGGAGAC. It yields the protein CASSLWGD. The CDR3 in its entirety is CASSLWGDTQYF.

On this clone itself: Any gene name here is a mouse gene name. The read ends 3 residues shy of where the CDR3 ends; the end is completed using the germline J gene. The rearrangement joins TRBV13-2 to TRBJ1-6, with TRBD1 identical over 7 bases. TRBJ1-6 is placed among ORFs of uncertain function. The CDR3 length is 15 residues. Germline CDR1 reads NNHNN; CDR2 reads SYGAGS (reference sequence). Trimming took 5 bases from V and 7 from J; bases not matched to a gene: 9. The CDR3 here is CASGPLTGRNSPLYF. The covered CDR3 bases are TGTGCCAGCGGGCCCCTGACAGGGCGGAATTCGCCC.

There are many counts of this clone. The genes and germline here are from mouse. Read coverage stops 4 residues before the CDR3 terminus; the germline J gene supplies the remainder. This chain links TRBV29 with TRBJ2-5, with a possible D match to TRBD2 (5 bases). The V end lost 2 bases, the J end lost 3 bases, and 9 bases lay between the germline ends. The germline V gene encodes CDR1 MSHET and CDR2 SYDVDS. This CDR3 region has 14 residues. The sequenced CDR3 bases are TGTGCTAGCAGTTTACTGGGTCGGCAAGAC. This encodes CASSLLGRQD. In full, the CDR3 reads CASSLLGRQDTQYF.

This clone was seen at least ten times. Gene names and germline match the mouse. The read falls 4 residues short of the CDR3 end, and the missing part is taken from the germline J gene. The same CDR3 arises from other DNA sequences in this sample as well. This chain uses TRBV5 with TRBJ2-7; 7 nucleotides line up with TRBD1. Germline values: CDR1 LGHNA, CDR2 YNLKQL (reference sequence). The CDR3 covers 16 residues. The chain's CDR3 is CASSQDRGAGGYEQYF. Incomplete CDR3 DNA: TGTGCCAGCAGCCAAGATAGAGGGGCAGGGGGTTAT.

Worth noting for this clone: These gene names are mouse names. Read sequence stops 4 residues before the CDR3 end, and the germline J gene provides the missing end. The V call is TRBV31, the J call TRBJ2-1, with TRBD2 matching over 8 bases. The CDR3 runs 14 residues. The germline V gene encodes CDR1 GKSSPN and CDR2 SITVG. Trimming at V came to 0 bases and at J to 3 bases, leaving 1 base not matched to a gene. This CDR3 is CAWSLDWAYAEQFF. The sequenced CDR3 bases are TGTGCCTGGAGTCTGGACTGGGCCTATGCT.

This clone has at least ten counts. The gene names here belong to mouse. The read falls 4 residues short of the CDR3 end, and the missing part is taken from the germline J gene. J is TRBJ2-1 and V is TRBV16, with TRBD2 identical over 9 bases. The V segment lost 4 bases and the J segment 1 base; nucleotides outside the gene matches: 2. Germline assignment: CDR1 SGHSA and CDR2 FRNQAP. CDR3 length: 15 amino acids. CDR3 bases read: TGTGCAAGCAGCTCGGGACTGGGAAACTATGCT. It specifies CASSSGLGNYA. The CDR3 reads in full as CASSSGLGNYAEQFF.

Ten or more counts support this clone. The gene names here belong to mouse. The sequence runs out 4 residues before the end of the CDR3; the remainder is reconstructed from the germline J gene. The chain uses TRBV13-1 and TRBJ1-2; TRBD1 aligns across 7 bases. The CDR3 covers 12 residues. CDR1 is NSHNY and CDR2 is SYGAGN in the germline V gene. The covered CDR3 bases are TGTGCCAGCAGTGACAGGGGGTCC. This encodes CASSDRGS. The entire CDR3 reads CASSDRGSDYTF.

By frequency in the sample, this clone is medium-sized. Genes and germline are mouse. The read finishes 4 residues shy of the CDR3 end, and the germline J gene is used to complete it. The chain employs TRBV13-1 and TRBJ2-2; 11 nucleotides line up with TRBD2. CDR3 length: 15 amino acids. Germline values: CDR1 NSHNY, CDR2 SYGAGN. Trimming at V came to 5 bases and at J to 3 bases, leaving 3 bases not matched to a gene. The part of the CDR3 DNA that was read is TGTGCCAGCAGGGACTGGGGGGACGACACCGGG. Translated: CASRDWGDDTG. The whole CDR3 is CASRDWGDDTGQLYF.

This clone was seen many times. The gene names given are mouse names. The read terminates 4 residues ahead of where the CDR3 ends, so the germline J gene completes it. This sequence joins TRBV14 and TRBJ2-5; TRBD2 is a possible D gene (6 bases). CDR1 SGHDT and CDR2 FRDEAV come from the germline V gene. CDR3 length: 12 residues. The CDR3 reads CASSSGADTQYF. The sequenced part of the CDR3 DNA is TGTGCCAGCAGTTCTGGGGCTGAC. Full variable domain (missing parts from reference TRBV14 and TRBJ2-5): EAGVTQSPRYAVLQEGQAVSFWCDPISGHDTLYWYQQPRDQGPQLLVYFRDEAVIDNSQLPSDRFSAVRPKGTNSTLKIQSAKQGDTATYLCASSSGADTQYFGPGTRLLVL.

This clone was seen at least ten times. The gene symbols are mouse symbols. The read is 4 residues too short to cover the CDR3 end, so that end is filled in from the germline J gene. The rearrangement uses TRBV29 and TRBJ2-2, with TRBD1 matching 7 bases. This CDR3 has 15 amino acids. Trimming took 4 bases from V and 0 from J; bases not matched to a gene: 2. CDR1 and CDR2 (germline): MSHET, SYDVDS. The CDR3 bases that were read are TGTGCTAGCAGTTACCAGGGGGCAAACACCGGG. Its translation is CASSYQGANTG. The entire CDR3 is CASSYQGANTGQLYF. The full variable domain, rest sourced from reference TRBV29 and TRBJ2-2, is DMKVTQMPRYLIKRMGENVLLECGQDMSHETMYWYRQDPGLGLQLIYISYDVDSNSEGDIPKGYRVSRKKREHFSLILDSAKTNQTSVYFCASSYQGANTGQLYFGEGSKLTVL.

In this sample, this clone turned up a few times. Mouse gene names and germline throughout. The CDR3 is CASTLRGHAEQFF. Partial CDR3 DNA: TGTGCCAGCACCCTCAGGGGGCATGCT. The gene calls are TRBV13-3 and TRBJ2-1; 8 bases fit TRBD1. The observed sequence ends 4 residues before the CDR3 terminus, with the missing tail filled in from the germline J gene. Germline trimming cut 6 bases from V and 5 bases from J; bases unmatched to any gene: 4. Germline V gene sequence: CDR1 NNHDY, CDR2 SYVADS. The CDR3 has 13 residues.

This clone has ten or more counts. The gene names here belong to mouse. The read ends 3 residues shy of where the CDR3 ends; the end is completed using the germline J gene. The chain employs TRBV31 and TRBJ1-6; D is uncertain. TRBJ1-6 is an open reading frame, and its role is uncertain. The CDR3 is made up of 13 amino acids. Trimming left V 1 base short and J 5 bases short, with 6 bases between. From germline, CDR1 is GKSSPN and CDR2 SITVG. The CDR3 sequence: CAWSPQDNSPLYF. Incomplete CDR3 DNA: TGTGCCTGGAGTCCCCAGGATAATTCGCCC.

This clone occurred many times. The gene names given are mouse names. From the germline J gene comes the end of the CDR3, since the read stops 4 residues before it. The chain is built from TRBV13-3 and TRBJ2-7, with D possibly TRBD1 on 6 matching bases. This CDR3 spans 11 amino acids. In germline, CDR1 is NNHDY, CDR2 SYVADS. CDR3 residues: CASRDRYEQYF. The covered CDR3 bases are TGTGCCAGCAGGGACAGATAT.

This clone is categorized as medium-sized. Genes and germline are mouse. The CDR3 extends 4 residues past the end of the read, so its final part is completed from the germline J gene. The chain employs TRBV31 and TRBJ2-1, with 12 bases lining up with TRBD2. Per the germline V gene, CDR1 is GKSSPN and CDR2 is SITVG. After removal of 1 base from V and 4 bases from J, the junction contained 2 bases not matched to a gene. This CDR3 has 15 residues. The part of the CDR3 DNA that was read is TGTGCCTGGAGTCCCGGGACTGGGGGGTATGCT. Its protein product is CAWSPGTGGYA. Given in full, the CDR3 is CAWSPGTGGYAEQFF. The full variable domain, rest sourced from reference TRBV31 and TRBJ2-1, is AQTIHQWPVAEIKAVGSPLSLGCTIKGKSSPNLYWYWQATGGTLQQLFYSITVGQVESVVQLNLSASRPKDDQFILSTEKLLLSHSGFYLCAWSPGTGGYAEQFFGPGTRLTVL.

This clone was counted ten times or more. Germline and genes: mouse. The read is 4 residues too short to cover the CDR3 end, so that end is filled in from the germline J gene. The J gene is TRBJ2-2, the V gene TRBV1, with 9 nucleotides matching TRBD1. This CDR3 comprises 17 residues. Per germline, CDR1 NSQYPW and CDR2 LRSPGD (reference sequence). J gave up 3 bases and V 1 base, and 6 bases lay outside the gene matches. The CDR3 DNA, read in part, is TGCACCTGCAGTGCAGCCGGGACAGGGTGGGACACCGGG. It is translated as CTCSAAGTGWDTG. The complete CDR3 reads CTCSAAGTGWDTGQLYF.